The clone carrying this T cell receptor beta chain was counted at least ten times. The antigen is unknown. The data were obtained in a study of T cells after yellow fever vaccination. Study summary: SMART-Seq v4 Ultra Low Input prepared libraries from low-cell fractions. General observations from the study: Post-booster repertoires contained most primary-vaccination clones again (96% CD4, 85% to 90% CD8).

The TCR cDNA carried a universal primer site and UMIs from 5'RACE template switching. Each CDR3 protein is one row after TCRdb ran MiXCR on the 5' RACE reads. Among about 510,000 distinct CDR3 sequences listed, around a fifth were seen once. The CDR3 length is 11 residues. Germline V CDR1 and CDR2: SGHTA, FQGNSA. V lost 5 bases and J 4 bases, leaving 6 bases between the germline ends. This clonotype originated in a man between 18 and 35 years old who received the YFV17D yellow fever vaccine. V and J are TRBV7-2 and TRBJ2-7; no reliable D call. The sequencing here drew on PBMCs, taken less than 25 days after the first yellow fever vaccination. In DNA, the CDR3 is TGTGCCAGCAGCCCACAGTACGAGCAGTACTTC. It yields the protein CASSPQYEQYF.